This entry lists 9 T cell receptor beta chains sequenced from one sample in a study of CD8+ T cells in alopecia areata. Treatment reported: oral pan-JAK inhibitor, 5-10 mg twice daily. Sequencing used cDNA as its template, made by extracting RNA and reverse transcribing it. TCRdb's table, derived via immunoSEQ multiplex PCR, lists solely in-frame clones and lacks some. The sample includes about 180,000 clones, approximately 51% of them seen just once. The starting material was CD8+ T cells sorted from blood, obtained at approximately week 51, from a patient treated with tofacitinib. These receptors all come from a human donor with alopecia areata.

This chain uses TRBV5-4 with TRBJ1-5, with 9 bases matching TRBD1. The germline V gene has CDR1 SGHNT and CDR2 YYREEE (reference sequence). The CDR3 is made up of 15 amino acids. V shed 0 bases and J 4 bases; nucleotides not matched to a gene: 2. The chain's CDR3 is CASSLGGQGNQPQHF. DNA of the CDR3: TGTGCCAGCAGCTTGGGTGGACAGGGGAATCAGCCCCAGCATTTT.

The chain couples TRBV4-2 to TRBJ1-2, with D maybe TRBD1 (5 bases). Germline V gives CDR1 LGHNA, CDR2 YNFKEQ. Trimming removed 1 base at V and 0 bases at J, with 9 bases between. The length of the CDR3 is 15 residues. The CDR3 spells CASSQGDGSNYGYTF. CDR3 in DNA: TGTGCCAGCAGCCAAGGGGACGGCTCTAACTATGGCTACACCTTC.

This clone has more than one count but fewer than ten. Other DNA sequences of this sample code for an identical CDR3. The chain combines TRBV5-6 with TRBJ2-7; 9 nucleotides match TRBD1. The V gene's germline CDR1 is SGHDT and CDR2 YYEEEE. The CDR3 covers 15 residues. J lost 4 bases, V lost 3 bases, and 8 bases had no gene match. As DNA, the CDR3 is TGTGCCAGCAGCTCCTTAGGGACAGGGAGTTACGAGCAGTACTTC. Translated, it gives CASSSLGTGSYEQYF. Supplemented by reference TRBV5-6 and TRBJ2-7, the full variable domain reads DAGVTQSPTHLIKTRGQQVTLRCSPKSGHDTVSWYQQALGQGPQFIFQYYEEEERQRGNFPDRFSGHQFPNYSSELNVNALLLGDSALYLCASSSLGTGSYEQYFGPGTRLTVT.

This chain uses TRBV14 with TRBJ2-1, with TRBD1 matching 10 bases. Per the germline V gene, CDR1 is SGHDN and CDR2 is FVKESK. V lost 0 bases to trimming and J lost 8 bases; unmatched junction nucleotides: 13. This CDR3 spans 18 amino acids. The CDR3 loop is CASSQDLLGQGIMDEQFF. CDR3 DNA: TGTGCCAGCAGCCAAGATCTCTTGGGACAGGGGATAATGGATGAGCAGTTCTTC.

This clone was seen a handful of times. The CDR3 bases are TGCGCCAGCAGCCAAGATTTGTCCCTAGCCCCCCACAATGAGCAGTTCTTC. Amino acid sequence: CASSQDLSLAPHNEQFF. The chain employs TRBV4-3 and TRBJ2-1; D perhaps matches TRBD2 (5 bases). V was shortened by 0 bases and J by 5 bases, with 17 bases between the two germline ends. The germline V gene has CDR1 LGHNA and CDR2 YSLEER. This CDR3 spans 17 amino acids.

This clone showed up just once. The CDR3 nucleotides read TGTGCCAGCAGCTTAGAGCTGGGAGTCTCCTCCTACGAGCAGTACTTC. Translated: CASSLELGVSSYEQYF. The chain is built from TRBV11-2 and TRBJ2-7, with D possibly matching TRBD2 (5 bases). Trimming took 0 bases from V and 0 from J, leaving 12 bases between them. The germline CDR1 and CDR2 sequences are SGHAT and FQNNGV. The CDR3 contains 16 residues.

This clone was recorded once. The chain is built from TRBV27 and TRBJ2-7, with D tentatively TRBD2 (6 bases). The CDR3 has 16 amino acids. V was shortened by 5 bases and J by 3 bases, with 20 bases between the two germline ends. The V gene's germline CDR1 is MNHEY and CDR2 SMNVEV (reference sequence). The CDR3 is CASSPSRGAGNYEQYF. The CDR3 region has the DNA TGTGCCAGCAGTCCTTCCCGCGGGGCTGGAAACTACGAGCAGTACTTC.

There are a few counts of this clone. The V and J genes are TRBV7-9 and TRBJ2-7, with no clear D. V lost 5 bases and J 5 bases, leaving 19 bases between the germline ends. The CDR3 extends over 15 amino acids. Germline V gene data show CDR1 as SEHNR and CDR2 as FQNEAQ (reference sequence). CDR3 coding DNA: TGTGCCAGCAGCGACACAGATTGGGTTGGCCACGAGCAGTACTTC. This gives the protein CASSDTDWVGHEQYF.

The chain employs TRBV2 and TRBJ1-6; D uncertain. V shed 2 bases and J shed 6 bases, with 11 bases lying between them. Germline CDR1 reads SNHLY; CDR2 reads FYNNEI. This CDR3 comprises 15 residues. As DNA, the CDR3 is TGTGCCAGCAGTGAATTGGAACAGTTTAATTCACCCCTCCACTTT. Protein sequence: CASSELEQFNSPLHF.